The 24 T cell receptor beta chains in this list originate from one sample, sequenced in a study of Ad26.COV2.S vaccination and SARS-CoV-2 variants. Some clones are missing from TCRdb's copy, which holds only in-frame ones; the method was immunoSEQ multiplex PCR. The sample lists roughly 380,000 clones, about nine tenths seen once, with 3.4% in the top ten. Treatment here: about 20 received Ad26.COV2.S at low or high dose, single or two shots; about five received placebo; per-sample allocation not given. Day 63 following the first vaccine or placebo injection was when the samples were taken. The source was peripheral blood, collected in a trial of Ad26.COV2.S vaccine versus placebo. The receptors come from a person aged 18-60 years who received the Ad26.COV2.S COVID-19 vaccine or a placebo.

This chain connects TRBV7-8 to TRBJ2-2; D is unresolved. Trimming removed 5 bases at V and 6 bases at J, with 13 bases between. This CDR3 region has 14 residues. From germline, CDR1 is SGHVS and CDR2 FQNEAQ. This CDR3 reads CASSRVGSAGELFF. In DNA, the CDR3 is TGTGCCAGCAGCAGAGTAGGCTCAGCCGGGGAGCTGTTTTTT.

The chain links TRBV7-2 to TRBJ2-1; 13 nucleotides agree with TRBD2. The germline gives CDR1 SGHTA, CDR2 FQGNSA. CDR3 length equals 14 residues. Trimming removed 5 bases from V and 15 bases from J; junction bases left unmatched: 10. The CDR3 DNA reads TGTGCCAGCAGCGCCGGACTAGCGGGGGCCGTCGGGTTCTTC. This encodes CASSAGLAGAVGFF.

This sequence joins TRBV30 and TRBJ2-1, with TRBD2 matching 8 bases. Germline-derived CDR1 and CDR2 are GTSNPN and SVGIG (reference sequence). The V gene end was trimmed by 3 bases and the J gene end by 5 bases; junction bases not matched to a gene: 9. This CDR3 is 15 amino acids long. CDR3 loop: CAWRAGTRINNEQFF. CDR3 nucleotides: TGTGCCTGGAGAGCCGGGACTAGAATCAACAATGAGCAGTTCTTC.

The CDR3 region has the DNA TGCGCCAGCAGCCGAGCCCAAGGACAGGGGCAAGGGTATGGCTACACCTTC. Its translation is CASSRAQGQGQGYGYTF. The chain carries TRBV4-3 and TRBJ1-2; TRBD1 aligns across 9 bases. In germline, CDR1 is LGHNA, CDR2 YSLEER. The CDR3 covers 17 residues. Trimming took 4 bases from V and 5 from J; bases not matched to a gene: 14.

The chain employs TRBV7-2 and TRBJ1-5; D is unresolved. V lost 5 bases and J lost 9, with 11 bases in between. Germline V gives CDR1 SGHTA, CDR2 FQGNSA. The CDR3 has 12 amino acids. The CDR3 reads CASSRRKGPQHF. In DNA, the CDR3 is TGTGCCAGCAGCCGCCGCAAGGGGCCCCAGCATTTT.

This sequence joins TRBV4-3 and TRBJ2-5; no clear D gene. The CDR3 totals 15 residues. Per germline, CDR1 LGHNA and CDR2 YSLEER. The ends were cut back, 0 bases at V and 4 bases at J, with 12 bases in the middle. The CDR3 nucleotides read TGCGCCAGCAGCCAAGATGAAGGGTATGGAGAGACCCAGTACTTC. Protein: CASSQDEGYGETQYF.

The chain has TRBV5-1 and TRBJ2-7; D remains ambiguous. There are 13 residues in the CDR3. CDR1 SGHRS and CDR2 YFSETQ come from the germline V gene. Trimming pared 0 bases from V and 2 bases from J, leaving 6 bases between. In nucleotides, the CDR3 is TGCGCCAGCAGCTTGGACAGTACCTACGAGCAGTACTTC. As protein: CASSLDSTYEQYF.

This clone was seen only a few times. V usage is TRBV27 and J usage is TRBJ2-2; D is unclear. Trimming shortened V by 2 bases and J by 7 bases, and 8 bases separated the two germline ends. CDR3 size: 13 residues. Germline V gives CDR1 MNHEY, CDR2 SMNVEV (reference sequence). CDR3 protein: CASSLQQSGELFF. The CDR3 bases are TGTGCCAGCAGTTTACAACAGAGCGGGGAGCTGTTTTTT.

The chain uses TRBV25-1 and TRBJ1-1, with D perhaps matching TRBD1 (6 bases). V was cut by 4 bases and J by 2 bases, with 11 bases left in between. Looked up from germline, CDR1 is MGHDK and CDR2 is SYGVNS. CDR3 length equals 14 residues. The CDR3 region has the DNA TGTGCCAGCAGTGGATGGACAGACAACACTGAAGCTTTCTTT. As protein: CASSGWTDNTEAFF.

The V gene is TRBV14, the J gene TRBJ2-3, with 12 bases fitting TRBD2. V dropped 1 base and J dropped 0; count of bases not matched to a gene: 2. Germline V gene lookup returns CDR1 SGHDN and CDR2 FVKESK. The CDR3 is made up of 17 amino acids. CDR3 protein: CASSQGLAGASTDTQYF. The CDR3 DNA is TGTGCCAGCAGCCAAGGACTAGCGGGGGCTAGCACAGATACGCAGTATTTT.

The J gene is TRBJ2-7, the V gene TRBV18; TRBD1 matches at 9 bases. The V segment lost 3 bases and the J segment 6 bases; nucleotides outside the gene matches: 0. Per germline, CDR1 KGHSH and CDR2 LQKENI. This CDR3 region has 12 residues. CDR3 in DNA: TGTGCCAGCTCACCGGGACAGGGCGAGCAGTACTTC. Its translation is CASSPGQGEQYF.

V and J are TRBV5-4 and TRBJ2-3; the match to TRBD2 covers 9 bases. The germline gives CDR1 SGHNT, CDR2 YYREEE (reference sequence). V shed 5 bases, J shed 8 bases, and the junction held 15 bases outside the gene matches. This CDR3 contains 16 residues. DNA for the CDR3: TGTGCCAGCAGGTTTCTGACTAGCGGTCCGGAGGGTACGCAGTATTTT. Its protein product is CASRFLTSGPEGTQYF.

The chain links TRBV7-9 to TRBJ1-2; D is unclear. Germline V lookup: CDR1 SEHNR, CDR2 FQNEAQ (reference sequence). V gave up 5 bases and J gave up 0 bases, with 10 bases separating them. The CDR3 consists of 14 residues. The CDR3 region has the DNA TGTGCCAGCAGCCCTCATACGTCTAACTATGGCTACACCTTC. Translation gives CASSPHTSNYGYTF.

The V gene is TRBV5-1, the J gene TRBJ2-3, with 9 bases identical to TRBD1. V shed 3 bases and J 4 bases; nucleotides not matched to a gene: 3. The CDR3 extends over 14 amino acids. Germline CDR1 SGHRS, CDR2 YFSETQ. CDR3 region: CASSWGDRADTQYF. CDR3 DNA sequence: TGCGCCAGCAGCTGGGGGGACAGGGCAGATACGCAGTATTTT.

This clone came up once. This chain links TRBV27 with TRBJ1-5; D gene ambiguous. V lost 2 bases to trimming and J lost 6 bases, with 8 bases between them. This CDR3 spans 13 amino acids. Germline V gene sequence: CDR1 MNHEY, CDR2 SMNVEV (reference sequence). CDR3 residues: CASSLRVGQPQHF. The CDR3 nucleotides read TGTGCCAGCAGTTTAAGGGTCGGTCAGCCCCAGCATTTT.

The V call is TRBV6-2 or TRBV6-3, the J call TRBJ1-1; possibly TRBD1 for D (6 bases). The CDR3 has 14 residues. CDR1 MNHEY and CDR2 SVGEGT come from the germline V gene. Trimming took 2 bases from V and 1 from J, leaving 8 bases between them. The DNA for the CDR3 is TGTGCCAGCAGTTACAACAGGGCGAACACTGAAGCTTTCTTT. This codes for CASSYNRANTEAFF.

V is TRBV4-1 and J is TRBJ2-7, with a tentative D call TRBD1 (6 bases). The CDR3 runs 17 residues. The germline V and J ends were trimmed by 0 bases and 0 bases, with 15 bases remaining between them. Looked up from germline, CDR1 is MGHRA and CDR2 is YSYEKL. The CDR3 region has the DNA TGCGCCAGCAGCCAAGATATAAGGGGGACGGCCTCCTACGAGCAGTACTTC. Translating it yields CASSQDIRGTASYEQYF.

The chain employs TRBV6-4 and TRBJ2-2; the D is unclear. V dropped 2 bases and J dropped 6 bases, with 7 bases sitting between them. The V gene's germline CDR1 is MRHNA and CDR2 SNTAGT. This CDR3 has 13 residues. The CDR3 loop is CASSDLPAGELFF. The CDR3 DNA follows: TGTGCCAGCAGTGACCTCCCCGCCGGGGAGCTGTTTTTT.

In DNA, the CDR3 is TGCAGTCTGGGCGGGGCGTACGAGCAGTACTTC. Residues: CSLGGAYEQYF. The rearrangement uses TRBV20-1 and TRBJ2-7; a weak D match, TRBD2 (6 bases). The V and J ends lost 8 bases and 4 bases respectively, with 12 bases between them. Germline V gives CDR1 DFQATT, CDR2 SNEGSKA (reference sequence). The CDR3 spans 11 residues.

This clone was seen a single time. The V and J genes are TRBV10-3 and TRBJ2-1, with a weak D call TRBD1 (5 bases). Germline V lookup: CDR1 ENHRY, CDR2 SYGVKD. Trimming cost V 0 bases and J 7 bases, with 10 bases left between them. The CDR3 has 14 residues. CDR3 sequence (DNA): TGTGCCATCAGTGAGTCGACAGTAGGGAATGAGCAGTTCTTC. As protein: CAISESTVGNEQFF.

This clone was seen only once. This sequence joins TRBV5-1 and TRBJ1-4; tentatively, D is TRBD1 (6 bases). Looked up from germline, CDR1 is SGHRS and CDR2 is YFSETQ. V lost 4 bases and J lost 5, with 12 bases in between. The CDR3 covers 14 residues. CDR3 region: CASSRDTLNEKLFF. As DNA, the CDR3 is TGCGCCAGCAGCCGGGACACGCTAAATGAAAAACTGTTTTTT.

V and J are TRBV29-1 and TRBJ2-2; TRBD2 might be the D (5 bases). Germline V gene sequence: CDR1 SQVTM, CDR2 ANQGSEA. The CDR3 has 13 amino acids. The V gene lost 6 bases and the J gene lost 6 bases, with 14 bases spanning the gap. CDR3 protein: CSVVSGSAGELFF. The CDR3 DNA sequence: TGCAGCGTCGTCAGCGGTAGCGCCGGGGAGCTGTTTTTT.

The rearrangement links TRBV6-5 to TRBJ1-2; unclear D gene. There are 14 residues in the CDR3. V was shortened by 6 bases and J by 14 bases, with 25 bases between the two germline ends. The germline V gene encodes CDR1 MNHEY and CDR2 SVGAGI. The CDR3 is CASSQTALPMGYTF. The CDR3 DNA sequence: TGTGCCAGCAGCCAGACGGCTCTCCCGATGGGGTATACCTTC.

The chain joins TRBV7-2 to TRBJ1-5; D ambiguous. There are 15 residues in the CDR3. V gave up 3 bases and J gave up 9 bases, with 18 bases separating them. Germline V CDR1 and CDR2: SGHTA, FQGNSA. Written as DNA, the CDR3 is TGTGCCAGCAGCTTTACTTATGGCACCGCGGCGCCCCAGCATTTT. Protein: CASSFTYGTAAPQHF.